The 14 T cell receptor beta chains listed next were all sequenced from one sample in a study of vaccination effects on CD4 cells after COVID-19. Antigen specificity for these receptors is unknown. Here immunoSEQ multiplex PCR was the method, and the copy in TCRdb shows in-frame clones only, minus some. The repertoire holds 20,000 or so clones, about 70% seen once, with around a tenth in the top ten. Viral peptide pools were used in the ViraFEST assay to expand antigen-specific CD4+ T cells, and sequencing came afterward. With 9 to 11 days of culture completed, CD4+ T cells were isolated. Vaccine recipients, nucleocapsid antibody negative, had no prior SARS-CoV-2 infection. The sequenced sample was CD4+ T cells from PBMCs cultured with HCoV-NL63 spike peptides, obtained before COVID-19 vaccination. Source of these receptors: a human donor who received a COVID-19 vaccine.

This chain connects TRBV7-9 to TRBJ1-1; D gene ambiguous. CDR3 length: 14 amino acids. Germline lookup yields CDR1 SEHNR and CDR2 FQNEAQ (reference sequence). V lost 3 bases, J lost 6 bases, and 14 bases lay in between. As DNA, the CDR3 is TGTGCCAGCAGCTTGCAAAGACCGAGGGCTGAAGCTTTCTTT. Its translation is CASSLQRPRAEAFF.

The chain links TRBV6-4 to TRBJ2-2, with a tentative D call TRBD1 (7 bases). The CDR3 extends over 14 amino acids. CDR1 MRHNA and CDR2 SNTAGT come from the germline V gene. Trimming cost V 8 bases and J 0 bases, with 10 bases left between them. The CDR3 DNA reads TGTGCCAGCCGGGGGACAGCGAACACCGGGGAGCTGTTTTTT. This gives the protein CASRGTANTGELFF.

This chain joins TRBV18 and TRBJ2-2; D remains ambiguous. The germline V gene encodes CDR1 KGHSH and CDR2 LQKENI. The V end lost 3 bases, the J end lost 6 bases, and 5 bases lay between the germline ends. This CDR3 region has 12 residues. CDR3 DNA: TGTGCCAGCTCACCGGGCCCCGGGGAGCTGTTTTTT. Its translation is CASSPGPGELFF.

The rearrangement links TRBV3-1 (or the pseudogene TRBV3-2) to TRBJ2-7; TRBD2 aligns across 16 bases. Germline CDR1 reads LGHDT; CDR2 reads YNNKEL (reference sequence). There are 15 residues in the CDR3. Trimming removed 4 bases from V and 7 bases from J; junction bases left unmatched: 4. The CDR3 spells CASSPKGLAGGEQYF. The DNA for the CDR3 is TGTGCCAGCAGCCCAAAGGGACTAGCGGGAGGGGAGCAGTACTTC.

The chain employs TRBV7-2 and TRBJ2-1; 7 bases agree with TRBD2. Losses at the gene ends were 0 bases for V and 0 bases for J; bases not matched to a gene: 8. The CDR3 has 18 residues. Germline V gene lookup returns CDR1 SGHTA and CDR2 FQGNSA. CDR3 bases: TGTGCCAGCAGCTTAGCGGCATCAGGCGGGAGCTCCTACAATGAGCAGTTCTTC. Amino acids: CASSLAASGGSSYNEQFF.

This CDR3 reads CASSFSSGGAWDEQFF. DNA for the CDR3: TGTGCCAGCAGCTTTTCTAGCGGGGGGGCGTGGGATGAGCAGTTCTTC. The chain uses TRBV7-2 and TRBJ2-1; 12 bases fit TRBD2. Germline-derived CDR1 and CDR2 are SGHTA and FQGNSA. The CDR3 covers 16 residues. V dropped 3 bases and J dropped 8; count of bases not matched to a gene: 8.

This clone was picked up a small number of times. V and J are TRBV19 and TRBJ2-5, with TRBD2 matching 11 bases. Germline CDR1 reads LNHDA; CDR2 reads SQIVND (reference sequence). The CDR3 length is 16 residues. After removal of 10 bases from V and 0 bases from J, the junction contained 10 bases not matched to a gene. The CDR3 DNA sequence: TGTGCCACTCAAAGGATAGCGGGGGGGTACCAAGAGACCCAGTACTTC. This translates into CATQRIAGGYQETQYF.

This clone was seen more than once but under ten times. CDR3 in DNA: TGCGCCAGCAGCCAGAACAATAACTATGGCTACACCTTC. Protein: CASSQNNNYGYTF. The gene calls are TRBV4-1 and TRBJ1-2; no clear D gene. The CDR3 has 13 residues. CDR1 is MGHRA and CDR2 is YSYEKL in the germline V gene. The V end was cut by 3 bases, the J end by 1 base, with 6 bases between.

The chain uses TRBV19 and TRBJ2-3, with D tentatively TRBD1 or TRBD2 (5 bases each). The germline V gene encodes CDR1 LNHDA and CDR2 SQIVND (reference sequence). The ends were cut back, 5 bases at V and 8 bases at J, with 17 bases in the middle. This CDR3 comprises 14 residues. As DNA, the CDR3 is TGTGCCAGTAGTCTGGCCGAGGGGTCTGGTACGCAGTATTTT. Amino acids: CASSLAEGSGTQYF.

The rearrangement links TRBV7-8 to TRBJ2-2; TRBD1 matches 12 bases. This CDR3 contains 19 residues. Germline CDR1 SGHVS, CDR2 FQNEAQ. V shed 6 bases and J 4 bases; nucleotides not matched to a gene: 15. CDR3 amino acids: CASRPRRDRGRRGTGELFF. CDR3 DNA: TGTGCCAGCAGGCCCCGCCGGGACAGGGGGCGCAGGGGCACCGGGGAGCTGTTTTTT.

The CDR3 sequence: CASPGEGLHEQFF. In nucleotides, the CDR3 is TGTGCCAGCCCCGGGGAGGGATTGCATGAGCAGTTCTTC. The V call is TRBV6-5, the J call TRBJ2-1, with 7 bases identical to TRBD2. Trimming removed 8 bases from V and 8 bases from J; junction bases left unmatched: 9. The germline V gene encodes CDR1 MNHEY and CDR2 SVGAGI. This CDR3 comprises 13 residues.

J is TRBJ2-1 and V is TRBV7-9; D is uncertain. The CDR3 covers 16 residues. Trimming removed 1 base at V and 0 bases at J, with 10 bases between. Germline V gives CDR1 SEHNR, CDR2 FQNEAQ (reference sequence). Written as DNA, the CDR3 is TGTGCCAGCAGCTTAGGCGACGGAAGCTCCTACAATGAGCAGTTCTTC. Translating it yields CASSLGDGSSYNEQFF.

Only a few counts were recorded for this clone. The chain links TRBV5-1 to TRBJ2-5, with D hard to call. Germline V gives CDR1 SGHRS, CDR2 YFSETQ. Trimming pared 1 base from V and 2 bases from J, leaving 9 bases between. The CDR3 has 14 amino acids. CDR3: CASSLTVGQETQYF. The CDR3 coding sequence is TGCGCCAGCAGCTTGACAGTGGGACAAGAGACCCAGTACTTC.

The chain combines TRBV3-1 (or the pseudogene TRBV3-2) with TRBJ2-1; D is possibly TRBD2 (5 bases). V gave up 3 bases and J gave up 3 bases, with 9 bases separating them. This CDR3 spans 14 amino acids. Per the germline V gene, CDR1 is LGHDT and CDR2 is YNNKEL (reference sequence). Here the CDR3 reads CASSHEAVYNEQFF. CDR3 DNA: TGTGCCAGCAGCCACGAAGCGGTCTACAATGAGCAGTTCTTC.